This TCR beta chain appears in the sequencing data of a study of T cells after yellow fever vaccination. One entry per CDR3 protein results from TCRdb running MiXCR on the 5' RACE reads. Of 450,000 to 600,000 distinct CDR3 sequences detected, roughly 14% appear once; the ten largest clones hold about an eighth. The table lists this clonotype with a few counts. The V end lost 3 bases, the J end lost 10 bases, and 15 bases lay between the germline ends. The CDR3 extends over 12 amino acids. Germline CDR1 is DFQATT and CDR2 is SNEGSKA (reference sequence). This clonotype originated in a man aged 30-40 years who received the YFV17D yellow fever vaccine. The gene calls are TRBV20-1 and TRBJ1-1; D call uncertain. Sequencing was performed on PBMCs, taken on the day of the yellow fever booster vaccination. CDR3: CSASRLGWGAFF. CDR3 DNA: TGCAGTGCTAGCCGTTTAGGATGGGGAGCTTTCTTT.